One sample yielded the 12 T cell receptor beta chains listed below, sequenced in a study of cytomegalovirus exposure and HLA in healthy donors. Primers included in the PCR were 60 Vbeta and 13 Jbeta primers. Sequenced by immunoSEQ multiplex PCR; TCRdb stores in-frame clones only, minus some. The table includes about 140,000 clones, more than 75% detected once. The sequenced sample was PBMCs. All receptors derive from a young man in good health and CMV-seropositive.

The chain carries TRBV27 and TRBJ2-2; maybe TRBD1 (6 bases). Germline lookup yields CDR1 MNHEY and CDR2 SMNVEV (reference sequence). V was trimmed by 8 bases and J by 4 bases, leaving 14 bases between them. This CDR3 comprises 14 residues. CDR3 coding DNA: TGTGCCAGCCAACTCCTCAGGGGCACCGGGGAGCTGTTTTTT. Translating it yields CASQLLRGTGELFF.

The genes are TRBV11-2 and TRBJ2-2; TRBD1 aligns across 11 bases. With 5 bases clipped from V and 6 bases from J, the junction kept 5 bases outside the gene matches. The CDR3 has 15 amino acids. The germline gives CDR1 SGHAT, CDR2 FQNNGV. CDR3 sequence: CASSGTGGAPGELFF. The CDR3 DNA follows: TGTGCCAGCAGCGGGACAGGGGGTGCCCCCGGGGAGCTGTTTTTT.

The sample holds a few counts of this clone. This sequence joins TRBV5-6 and TRBJ1-1, with D possibly being TRBD1 (6 bases). The V and J ends lost 0 bases and 1 base respectively, with 10 bases between them. This CDR3 comprises 15 residues. Per germline, CDR1 SGHDT and CDR2 YYEEEE. The CDR3 sequence: CASSLEAGANTEAFF. In DNA form, the CDR3 reads TGTGCCAGCAGCTTGGAGGCAGGGGCGAACACTGAAGCTTTCTTT.

J is TRBJ2-7 and V is TRBV19, with D possibly TRBD2 on 5 matching bases. CDR3 size: 14 residues. From germline, CDR1 is LNHDA and CDR2 SQIVND (reference sequence). The V end was cut by 3 bases, the J end by 3 bases, with 12 bases between. The CDR3 sequence: CASSIPGILYEQYF. The CDR3 coding sequence is TGTGCCAGTAGTATTCCCGGGATCCTCTACGAGCAGTACTTC.

J is TRBJ2-1 and V is TRBV7-9; 9 bases fit TRBD2. After removal of 3 bases from V and 9 bases from J, the junction contained 0 bases not matched to a gene. This CDR3 region has 12 residues. Per germline, CDR1 SEHNR and CDR2 FQNEAQ (reference sequence). The CDR3 protein is CASSLTSGEQFF. Written as DNA, the CDR3 is TGTGCCAGCAGCTTGACTAGCGGTGAGCAGTTCTTC.

DNA for the CDR3: TGTGCCAGCAGCTTAGAGGCGGCCTCCTACAATGAGCAGTTCTTC. The encoded protein is CASSLEAASYNEQFF. This chain joins TRBV13 and TRBJ2-1, with D unclear. This CDR3 has 15 residues. CDR1 is PRHDT and CDR2 is FYEKMQ in the germline V gene (reference sequence). V lost 1 base and J lost 0, with 7 bases in between.

The chain joins TRBV10-1 to TRBJ1-4; possibly TRBD1 for D (5 bases). The CDR3 runs 14 residues. Germline V gives CDR1 WNHNN, CDR2 SYGVQD (reference sequence). V shed 3 bases and J shed 8 bases, with 13 bases lying between them. CDR3 nucleotides: TGCGCCAGCAGTGATCCCCAGGGAGGGGAAAAACTGTTTTTT. Protein sequence: CASSDPQGGEKLFF.

The rearrangement joins TRBV21-1 to TRBJ2-7; TRBD2, as called in the table, went unchecked against the DNA. TRBV21-1 is shown as a pseudogene. CDR3 length equals 17 residues. For the CDR3, the DNA is TGTGCCAGCACTATTTCCTCACTTCGGGAGGGTTGGTACGAGCAGTACTTC. As protein: CASTISSLREGWYEQYF.

J is TRBJ2-7 and V is TRBV27; D is uncertain. CDR1 is MNHEY, CDR2 SMNVEV, per germline (reference sequence). The CDR3 is made up of 14 amino acids. V was shortened by 1 base and J by 6 bases, with 13 bases between the two germline ends. The CDR3 DNA sequence: TGTGCCAGCAGTTTATTCTTTAGCATGGGCGAGCAGTACTTC. Its translation is CASSLFFSMGEQYF.

The chain links TRBV27 to TRBJ2-5; 8 nucleotides line up with TRBD1. CDR3 length equals 14 residues. Per the germline V gene, CDR1 is MNHEY and CDR2 is SMNVEV (reference sequence). V dropped 4 bases and J dropped 5; count of bases not matched to a gene: 6. This chain's CDR3 is CASSWTGTVETQYF. CDR3 DNA sequence: TGTGCCAGCAGTTGGACAGGGACCGTGGAGACCCAGTACTTC.

V and J are TRBV11-2 and TRBJ2-5; perhaps TRBD1 as D (5 bases). The length of the CDR3 is 16 residues. The germline gives CDR1 SGHAT, CDR2 FQNNGV. The V gene lost 4 bases and the J gene lost 2 bases, with 17 bases spanning the gap. The chain's CDR3 is CASSSPPLRQQETQYF. The CDR3 region has the DNA TGTGCCAGCAGCTCCCCCCCACTCCGACAGCAAGAGACCCAGTACTTC.

V gene TRBV10-3 combines with J gene TRBJ2-7; 8 bases are shared with TRBD2. V lost 0 bases to trimming and J lost 2 bases; unmatched junction nucleotides: 12. The CDR3 runs to 18 residues. CDR1 and CDR2 from the germline V gene are ENHRY and SYGVKD. CDR3 residues: CAISESPRGLADTYEQYF. DNA of the CDR3: TGTGCCATCAGTGAGTCTCCCCGTGGACTAGCTGACACCTACGAGCAGTACTTC.